This TCR beta chain is drawn from a study of blood T cells in healthy people across ages. Whole-study findings and limits: Diversity was estimated from one million T cells, and these estimates were considered underestimates.

The second PCR ran about 6 to 11 cycles with a sample-barcoded 5' primer and J-beta primers. Via MiXCR, TCRdb re-called the 5' RACE reads, giving one row per CDR3 protein. The sample lists 1,500,000 or so distinct CDR3 sequences, approximately 59% occurring once. Concerning this clonotype: As yet, its antigen is unknown.

This CDR3 has 16 residues. Per germline, CDR1 MNHNS and CDR2 SASEGT. Trimming pared 4 bases from V and 2 bases from J, leaving 15 bases between. Healthy Russian Caucasian donors spanned ages roughly 6 to 100 years. Isolating PBMCs gave at least 6 million of these cells per sample. V and J are TRBV6-1 and TRBJ2-1; possibly TRBD2 for D (5 bases). This clonotype was obtained from a man aged 18 to 29 in good health. The sequencing input was blood. CDR3 DNA: TGTGCCAGCAGTGGCCTTGGAGCGGATGCCTACAATGAGCAGTTCTTC. Its protein product is CASSGLGADAYNEQFF.